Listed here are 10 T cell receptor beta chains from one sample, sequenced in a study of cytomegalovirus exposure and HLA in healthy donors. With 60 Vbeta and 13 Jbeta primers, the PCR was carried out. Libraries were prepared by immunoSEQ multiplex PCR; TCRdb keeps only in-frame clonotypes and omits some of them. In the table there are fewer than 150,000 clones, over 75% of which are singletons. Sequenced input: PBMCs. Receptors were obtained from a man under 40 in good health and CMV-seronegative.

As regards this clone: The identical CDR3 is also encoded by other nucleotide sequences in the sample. DNA of the CDR3: TGCACCGGAGGAGGATTCGGAGATACGCAGTATTTT. Translation: CTGGGFGDTQYF. The rearrangement links TRBV29-1 to TRBJ2-3, with D possibly TRBD2 on 5 matching bases. Germline assignment: CDR1 SQVTM and CDR2 ANQGSEA. CDR3 size: 12 residues.

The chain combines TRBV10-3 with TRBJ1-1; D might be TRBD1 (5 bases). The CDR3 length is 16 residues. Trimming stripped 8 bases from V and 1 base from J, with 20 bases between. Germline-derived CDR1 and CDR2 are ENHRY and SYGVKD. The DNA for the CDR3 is TGTGCCATCCGGGGGGAAGGCGAGAGGAGGAACACTGAAGCTTTCTTT. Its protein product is CAIRGEGERRNTEAFF.

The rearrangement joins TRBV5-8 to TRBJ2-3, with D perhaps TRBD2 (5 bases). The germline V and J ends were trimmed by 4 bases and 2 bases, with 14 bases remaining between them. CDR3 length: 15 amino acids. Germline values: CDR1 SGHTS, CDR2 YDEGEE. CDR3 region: CASSLAQVTTDTQYF. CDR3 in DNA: TGTGCCAGCAGCCTAGCTCAGGTGACCACAGATACGCAGTATTTT.

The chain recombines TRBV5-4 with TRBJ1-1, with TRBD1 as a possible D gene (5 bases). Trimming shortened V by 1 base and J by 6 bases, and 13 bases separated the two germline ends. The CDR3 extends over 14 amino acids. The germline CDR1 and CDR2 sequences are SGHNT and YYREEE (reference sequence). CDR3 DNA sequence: TGTGCCAGCAGCTTGCAGGGCCCGGGGGCTGAAGCTTTCTTT. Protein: CASSLQGPGAEAFF.

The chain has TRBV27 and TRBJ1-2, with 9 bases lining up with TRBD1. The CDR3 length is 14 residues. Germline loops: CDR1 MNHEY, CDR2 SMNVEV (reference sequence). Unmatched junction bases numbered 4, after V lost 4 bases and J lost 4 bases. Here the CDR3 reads CASSSGTGIYGYTF. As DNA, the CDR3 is TGTGCCAGCAGTTCCGGGACAGGGATCTATGGCTACACCTTC.

Here the CDR3 DNA reads TGTGCCAGCAGTTTCAAGGACAGGAACTATGGCTACACCTTC. Residues: CASSFKDRNYGYTF. The V and J genes are TRBV28 and TRBJ1-2, with 7 bases fitting TRBD1. This CDR3 comprises 14 residues. The trim removed 3 bases at V and 2 bases at J, leaving 3 bases unmatched. Germline CDR1 MDHEN, CDR2 SYDVKM.

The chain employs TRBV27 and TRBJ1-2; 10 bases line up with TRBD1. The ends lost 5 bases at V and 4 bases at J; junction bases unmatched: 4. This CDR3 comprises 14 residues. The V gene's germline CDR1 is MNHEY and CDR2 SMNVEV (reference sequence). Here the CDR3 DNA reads TGTGCCAGCAGTGGACAGGGGGTCGGCTATGGCTACACCTTC. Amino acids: CASSGQGVGYGYTF.

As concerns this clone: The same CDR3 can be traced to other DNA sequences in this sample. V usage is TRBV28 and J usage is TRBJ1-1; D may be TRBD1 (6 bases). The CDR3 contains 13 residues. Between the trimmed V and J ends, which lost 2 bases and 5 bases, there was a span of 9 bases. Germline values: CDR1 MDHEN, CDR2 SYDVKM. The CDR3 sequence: CASSLTGLTEAFF. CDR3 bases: TGTGCCAGCAGTTTAACAGGGTTGACTGAAGCTTTCTTT.

The chain's CDR3 is CASSLVGGGEEAFF. The CDR3 DNA is TGCGCCAGCAGCTTGGTAGGAGGGGGGGAGGAAGCTTTCTTT. The chain recombines TRBV5-1 with TRBJ1-1, with D perhaps TRBD1 (6 bases). V was shortened by 0 bases and J by 8 bases, with 14 bases between the two germline ends. The CDR3 extends over 14 amino acids. Germline V gene sequence: CDR1 SGHRS, CDR2 YFSETQ.

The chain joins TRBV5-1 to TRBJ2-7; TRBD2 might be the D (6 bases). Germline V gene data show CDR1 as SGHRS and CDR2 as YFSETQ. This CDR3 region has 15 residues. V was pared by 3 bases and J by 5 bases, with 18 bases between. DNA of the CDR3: TGCGCCAGCAGCTGGAGGGACGTCCGAGACCACGAGCAGTACTTC. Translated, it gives CASSWRDVRDHEQYF.